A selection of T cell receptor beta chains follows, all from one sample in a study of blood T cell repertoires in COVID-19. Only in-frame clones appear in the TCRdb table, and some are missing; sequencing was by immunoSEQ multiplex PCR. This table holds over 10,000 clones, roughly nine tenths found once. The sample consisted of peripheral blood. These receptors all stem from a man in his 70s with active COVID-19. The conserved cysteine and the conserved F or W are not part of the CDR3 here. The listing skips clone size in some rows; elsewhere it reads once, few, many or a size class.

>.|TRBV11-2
ASSLDFGGYEQY
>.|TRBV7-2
ASSPYPRLEQY
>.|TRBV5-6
ASSVYRGEAF
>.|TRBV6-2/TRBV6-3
ASSYITSGTNEQF
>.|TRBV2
ASRRPVGGYT
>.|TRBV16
ASSQFGTGGTEAF
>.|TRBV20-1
SAIDIYEQY
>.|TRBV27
ASSFRTATNEKLF
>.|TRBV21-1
ASSRRTSGPEEETQY
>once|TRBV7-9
ASSLARHNEQF